Listed below are T cell receptor beta chains from one sample, sequenced in a study of T cell responses to AZD1222 COVID-19 vaccine. The repertoire was sequenced with immunoSEQ multiplex PCR; TCRdb's copy has only in-frame clones and lacks some. Of about 74,000 clones in the sample, roughly 90% were seen once. Sequenced material: peripheral blood, taken 28 days after the second AZD1222 dose. These receptors were obtained from an adult who received the AZD1222 COVID-19 vaccine. Both conserved end residues are part of each CDR3. The order of the fields is D gene, V gene, CDR3 protein. The D gene is left open where the match is weak.

>.|TRBV28
CASSFPTGNYGYTF
>.|TRBV3-1/TRBV3-2
CASREVSTDTQYF
>.|TRBV6-5
CASTPGTADTQYF
>TRBD1|TRBV7-3
CASSDPGQGPPSF
>.|TRBV7-2
CASSLVALWDEQFF
>.|TRBV4-1
CASSPGEGWAQETQYF
>.|TRBV7-2
CASSLSAGADIQYF
>.|TRBV7-2
CASSSRQVRGYGYTF
>.|TRBV28
CASSWGDRDYNEQFF
>TRBD1|TRBV27
CASSPGTGNYGYTF
>.|TRBV28
CASSGDRTDTQYF
>.|TRBV2
CASSPTRARGELFF
>.|TRBV28
CASSLEGSKTQYF
>.|TRBV11-1
CASSFRASESYEQYF
>.|TRBV5-1
CASSQGSLGGREQYF
>.|TRBV23-1
CASSQEPGFLYEQYF
>TRBD1|TRBV5-4
CASSLTGQSQETQYF
>.|TRBV7-8
CASSLDLLGGGTDTQYF
>.|TRBV18
CASSADTLLRQYF
>TRBD1|TRBV5-1
CASSLRDRDYGYTF
>.|TRBV29-1
CSVEGRDEQYF
>TRBD2|TRBV7-8
CASSPGLAELNTGELFF
>.|TRBV18
CASSSSGTWSNQPQHF
>.|TRBV7-2
CASSPVVGIYEQYF
>.|TRBV9
CASSPTGGTEQYF
>.|TRBV30
CAWSASATNEKLFF
>.|TRBV29-1
CSVEAGLGNTEAFF
>.|TRBV5-4
CASRAGGPQETQYF